This T cell receptor (beta chain) derives from a study of blood T cell repertoires in COVID-19. At the level of the study: COVID-19 samples from acute and convalescent phases originated in the United States, Italy and Spain. Sources were T cells, B-cell-depleted T cells, or PBMCs; the material itself was cDNA or gDNA.

Source study methods: Amplification of reference gene primers provided the estimated nucleated cell counts. The assay was immunoSEQ multiplex PCR, and TCRdb's table has in-frame clones only and misses some. That table gives V, J and clone size, and the DNA gave D and trimming. The sample consists of approximately 170,000 clones, around 79% of them appearing once. The material sequenced was peripheral blood. The source is a woman in her forties or fifties with acute or convalescent COVID-19.

CDR3 coding DNA: TGCGCCAGCAGCCAAGATCCCACAGGGATACGGGCTAATGAAAAACTGTTTTTT. The encoded protein is CASSQDPTGIRANEKLFF. V and J are TRBV4-3 and TRBJ1-4; tentative D call: TRBD1 (6 bases). The CDR3 covers 18 residues. V lost 0 bases and J lost 3, with 17 bases in between. Germline-derived CDR1 and CDR2 are LGHNA and YSLEER.